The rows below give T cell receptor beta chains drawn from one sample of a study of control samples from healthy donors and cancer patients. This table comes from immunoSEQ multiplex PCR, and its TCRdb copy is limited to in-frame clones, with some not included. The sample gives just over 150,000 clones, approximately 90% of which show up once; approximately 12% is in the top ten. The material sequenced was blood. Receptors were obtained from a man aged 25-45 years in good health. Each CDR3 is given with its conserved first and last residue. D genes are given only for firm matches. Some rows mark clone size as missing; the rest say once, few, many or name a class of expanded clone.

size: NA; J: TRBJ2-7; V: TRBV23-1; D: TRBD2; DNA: TGCGCCAGCAGTGGGACTAGCGGGAGTCCATACGAGCAGTACTTC; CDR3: CASSGTSGSPYEQYF
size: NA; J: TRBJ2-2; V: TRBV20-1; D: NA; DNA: TGCAGTGCTAGTATCAGGGAGGAGACCGGGGAGCTGTTTTTT; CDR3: CSASIREETGELFF
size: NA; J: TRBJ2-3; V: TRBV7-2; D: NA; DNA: TGTGCCAGCAGCTTAGGCAATCCGGGAAGCCCAGATACGCAGTATTTT; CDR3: CASSLGNPGSPDTQYF
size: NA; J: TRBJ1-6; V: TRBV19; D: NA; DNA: TGTGCCAGTAGTATAGAGGGGGCTGGGCCCCTCCACTTT; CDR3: CASSIEGAGPLHF
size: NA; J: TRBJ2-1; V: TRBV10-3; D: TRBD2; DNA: TGTGGGGCTAGCGGGAGCAATGAGCAGTTCTTC; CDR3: CGASGSNEQFF
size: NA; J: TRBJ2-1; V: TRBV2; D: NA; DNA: TGTGCCACCCGGGAGACCCAATACAATGAGCAGTTCTTC; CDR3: CATRETQYNEQFF
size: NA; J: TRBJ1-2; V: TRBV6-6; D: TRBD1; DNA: TGTGCCAGCAGGGAGGGACAGAGGTATGGCTACACCTTC; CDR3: CASREGQRYGYTF
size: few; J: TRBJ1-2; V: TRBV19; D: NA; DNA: TGTGCCAGCAACCCCGCAGGGATGGCTAACTATGGCTACACCTTC; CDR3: CASNPAGMANYGYTF
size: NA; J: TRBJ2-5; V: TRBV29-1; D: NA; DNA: TGCAGCGTTGAAAAGACAAGCCAAGAGACCCAGTACTTC; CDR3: CSVEKTSQETQYF
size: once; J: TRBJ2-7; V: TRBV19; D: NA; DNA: TGTGCCAGTAGTATGGGGGGCCCGACAACCTCCTACGAGCAGTACTTC; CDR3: CASSMGGPTTSYEQYF
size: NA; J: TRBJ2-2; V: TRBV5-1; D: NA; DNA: TGCGCCAGCAGCTTGGGACTTGGCGGGGAGCTGTTTTTT; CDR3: CASSLGLGGELFF
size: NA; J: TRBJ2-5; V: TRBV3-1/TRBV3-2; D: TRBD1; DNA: TGTGCCAGCAGCCTGACAGGGGAGCAAGAGACCCAGTACTTC; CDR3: CASSLTGEQETQYF
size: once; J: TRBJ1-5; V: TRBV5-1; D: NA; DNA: TGCGCCAGCAGCTTCCCGGCCCAGCATTTT; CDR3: CASSFPAQHF
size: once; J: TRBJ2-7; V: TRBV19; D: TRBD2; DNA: TGTGCCAGTAGTACCTGGGCGGGAGCCTTCTCGGGGAACGAGCAGTACTTC; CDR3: CASSTWAGAFSGNEQYF
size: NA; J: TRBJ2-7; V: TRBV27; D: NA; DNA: NA; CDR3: CAVGPGPLYEQYF
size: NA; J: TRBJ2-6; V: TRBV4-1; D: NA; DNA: TGCGCCAGCAGCCCCAGACGCTCTGGGGCCAACGTCCTGACTTTC; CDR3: CASSPRRSGANVLTF
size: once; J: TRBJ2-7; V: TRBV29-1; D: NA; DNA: TGCAGCGCCCAGGATTTATCCTACGAGCAGTACTTC; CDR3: CSAQDLSYEQYF
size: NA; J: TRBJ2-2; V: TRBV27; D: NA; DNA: TGTGCCAGCAGCTTAAGGGACACATCGAACACCGGGGAGCTGTTTTTT; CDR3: CASSLRDTSNTGELFF
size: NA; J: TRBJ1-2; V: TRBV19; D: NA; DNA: TGTGCCAGTCAGAAGGGACCCGGGAATGGCTACACCTTC; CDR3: CASQKGPGNGYTF
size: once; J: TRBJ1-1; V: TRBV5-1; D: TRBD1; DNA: TGCGCCAGCAGCTCAGGGCGTACGGGACAGGGATTTCCGAACACTGAAGCTTTCTTT; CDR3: CASSSGRTGQGFPNTEAFF
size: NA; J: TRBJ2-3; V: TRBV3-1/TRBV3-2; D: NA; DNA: TGTGCCAGCAGCCTGCGTTCGGGACTGGTCACAGATACGCAGTATTTT; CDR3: CASSLRSGLVTDTQYF
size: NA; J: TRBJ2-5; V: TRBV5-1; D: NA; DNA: TGCGCCAGCAGCTTGGACAGGGTAGAGACCCAGTACTTC; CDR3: CASSLDRVETQYF
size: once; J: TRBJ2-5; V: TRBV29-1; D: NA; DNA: TGCAGCGTTGGGGACCCTAAAGAGACCCAGTACTTC; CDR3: CSVGDPKETQYF
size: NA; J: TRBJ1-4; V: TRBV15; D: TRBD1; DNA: TGTGCCACCAGCAGAGATCTCGGGACAGGGGTTAATGAAAAACTGTTTTTT; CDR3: CATSRDLGTGVNEKLFF
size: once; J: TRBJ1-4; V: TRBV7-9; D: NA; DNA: TGTGCCAGCAGCTCGGACGGGGTTATTGAAAAACTGTTTTTT; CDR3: CASSSDGVIEKLFF
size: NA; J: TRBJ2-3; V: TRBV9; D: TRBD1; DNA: TGTGCCAGCAGCCTGGGACAGGGGACTTATAAGGCAGATACGCAGTATTTT; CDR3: CASSLGQGTYKADTQYF
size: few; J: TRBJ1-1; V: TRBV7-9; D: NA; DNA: TGTGCCAGCAGACATTCCGGGCCCAGGGGGAACACTGAAGCTTTCTTT; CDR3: CASRHSGPRGNTEAFF
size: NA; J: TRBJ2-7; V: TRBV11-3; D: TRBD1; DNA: TGTGCCAGCAGCTTTACAGGGGGCGGGGAGCAGTACTTC; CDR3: CASSFTGGGEQYF
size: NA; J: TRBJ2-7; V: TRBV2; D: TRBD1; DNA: TGTGCCAGCAGCGGGACAGGTGGTGGCGAGCAGTACTTC; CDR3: CASSGTGGGEQYF
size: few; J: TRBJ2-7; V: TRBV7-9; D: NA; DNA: TGTGCCAGCAGCCCCTCCGGGCTTTCCTACGAGCAGTACTTC; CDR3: CASSPSGLSYEQYF
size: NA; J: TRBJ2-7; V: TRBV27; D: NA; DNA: TGTGCCAGCAGTTTTGTGGGGTATAGCTCCTACGAGCAGTACTTC; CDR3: CASSFVGYSSYEQYF
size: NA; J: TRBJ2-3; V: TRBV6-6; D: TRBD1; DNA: TGTGCCAGCTCCCGGGGACAGGGGCCCACAGATACGCAGTATTTT; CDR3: CASSRGQGPTDTQYF
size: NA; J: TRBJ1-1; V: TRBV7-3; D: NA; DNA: TGTGCCAGCAGCTTAGAAGTTTCGGGTGAAGCTTTCTTT; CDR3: CASSLEVSGEAFF
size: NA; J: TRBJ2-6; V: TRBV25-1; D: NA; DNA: TGTGCCAGCAGTGAATTTAGGAGCTCTGGGGCCAACGTCCTGACTTTC; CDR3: CASSEFRSSGANVLTF